These T cell receptor beta chains were read from a single sample in a study of cytomegalovirus exposure and HLA in healthy donors. Sequencing was performed with immunoSEQ multiplex PCR; in TCRdb, only in-frame clones are kept and a portion is missing. The data show 60,000 to 85,000 clones, just under 75% seen once. The sequenced sample was PBMCs. These receptors were collected from a human donor in good health. Both conserved end residues are part of each CDR3.

TRBV28,CASSKAGYYEQYF
TRBV9,CASSVDSSGRPHEQFF
TRBV5-4,CASSKPGQKNTEAFF
TRBV11-2,CASSPTRSSYNEQFF
TRBV27,CASSPEGREQYF
TRBV9,CASSPGEEKLFF
TRBV5-6,CASSLMRGLEQYF
TRBV9,CASSVAGAGELDTQYF
TRBV5-4,CASSLGVAGTEAFF
TRBV2,CAATGVKNTEAFF
TRBV2,CASRDSGANYEQYF
TRBV19,CASSMGQGARVYEQYF
TRBV5-6,CASCLTLGTGSHEQYF
TRBV5-1,CASIGGGEAFF